Listed here is a single T cell receptor beta chain. The entry originates in a study of CD8+ T cells in alopecia areata. Study-wide context: The drug, tofacitinib, lasted 6 to 18 months, followed by 6 months off drug.

The germline V gene has CDR1 LGHNA and CDR2 YNFKEQ. V shed 5 bases and J 0 bases; nucleotides not matched to a gene: 5. The CDR3 contains 16 residues. After isolation, RNA underwent reverse transcription to generate cDNA as the sequencing template. Produced via immunoSEQ multiplex PCR; TCRdb's table is partial and in-frame only. The sample has tens of thousands of clones, around 96% seen once. Sequenced here: CD8+ T cells sorted from blood, sampled at week 0. The V and J genes are TRBV4-2 and TRBJ2-1; the match to TRBD2 covers 9 bases. The clonotype was recovered from a human donor with alopecia areata. CDR3 in amino acids: CASSEGLASSYNEQFF. The CDR3 region has the DNA TGTGCCAGCAGCGAAGGACTAGCGAGCTCCTACAATGAGCAGTTCTTC.